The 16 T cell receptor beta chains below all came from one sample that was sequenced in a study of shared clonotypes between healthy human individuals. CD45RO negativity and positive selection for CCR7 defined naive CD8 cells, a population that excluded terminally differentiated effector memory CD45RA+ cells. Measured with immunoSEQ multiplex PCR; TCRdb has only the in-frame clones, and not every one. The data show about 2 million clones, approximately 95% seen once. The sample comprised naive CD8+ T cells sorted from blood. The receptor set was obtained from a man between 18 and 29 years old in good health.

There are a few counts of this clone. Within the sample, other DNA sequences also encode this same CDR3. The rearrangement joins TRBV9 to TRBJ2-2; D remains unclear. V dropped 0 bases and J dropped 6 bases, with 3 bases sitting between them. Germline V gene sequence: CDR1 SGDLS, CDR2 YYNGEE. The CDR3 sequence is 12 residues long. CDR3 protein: CASSVGPGELFF. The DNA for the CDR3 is TGTGCCAGCAGCGTAGGTCCCGGGGAGCTGTTTTTT.

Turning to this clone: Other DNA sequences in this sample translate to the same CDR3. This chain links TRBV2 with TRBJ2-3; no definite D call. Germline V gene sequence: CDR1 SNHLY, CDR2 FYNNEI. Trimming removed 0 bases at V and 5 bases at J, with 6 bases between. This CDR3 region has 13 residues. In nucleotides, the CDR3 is TGTGCCAGCAGTGAAGCAAGGTTAGATACGCAGTATTTT. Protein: CASSEARLDTQYF.

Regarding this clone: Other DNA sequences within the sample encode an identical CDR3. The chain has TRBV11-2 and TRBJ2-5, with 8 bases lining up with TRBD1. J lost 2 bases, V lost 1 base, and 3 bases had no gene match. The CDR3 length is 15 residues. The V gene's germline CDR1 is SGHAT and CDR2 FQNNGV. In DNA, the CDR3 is TGTGCCAGCAGCTTAGGGACAGGGCTTCAAGAGACCCAGTACTTC. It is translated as CASSLGTGLQETQYF.

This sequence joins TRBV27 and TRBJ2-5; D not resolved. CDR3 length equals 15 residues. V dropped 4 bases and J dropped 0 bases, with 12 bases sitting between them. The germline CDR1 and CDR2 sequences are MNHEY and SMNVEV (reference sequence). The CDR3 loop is CASSSWAEYQETQYF. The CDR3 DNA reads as TGTGCCAGCAGTTCCTGGGCGGAGTACCAAGAGACCCAGTACTTC.

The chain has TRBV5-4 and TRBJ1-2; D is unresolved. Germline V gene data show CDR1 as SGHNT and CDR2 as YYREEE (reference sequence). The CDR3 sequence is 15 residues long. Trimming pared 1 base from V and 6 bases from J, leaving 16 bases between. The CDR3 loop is CASSLFGEGLNGYTF. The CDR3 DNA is TGTGCCAGCAGCTTGTTTGGGGAAGGCCTCAATGGCTACACCTTC.

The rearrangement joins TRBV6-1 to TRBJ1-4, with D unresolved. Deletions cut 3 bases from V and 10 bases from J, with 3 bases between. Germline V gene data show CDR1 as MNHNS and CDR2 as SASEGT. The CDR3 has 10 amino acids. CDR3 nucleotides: TGTGCCAGCAGTGACACAAAACTGTTTTTT. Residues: CASSDTKLFF.

The CDR3 sequence: CASRGGYTF. In DNA, the CDR3 is TGTGCCAGCCGCGGTGGCTACACCTTC. This chain connects TRBV7-9 to TRBJ1-2; unclear D gene. Germline V gene lookup returns CDR1 SEHNR and CDR2 FQNEAQ (reference sequence). Deletions cut 8 bases from V and 7 bases from J, with 5 bases between. The CDR3 has 9 amino acids.

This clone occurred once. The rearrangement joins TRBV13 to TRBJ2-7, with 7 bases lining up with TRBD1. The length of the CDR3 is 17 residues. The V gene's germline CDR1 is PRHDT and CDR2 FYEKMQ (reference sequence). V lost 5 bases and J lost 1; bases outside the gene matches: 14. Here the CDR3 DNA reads TGTGCCAGCAGCGCCGGCCGAGGGGGCTACGGGTCCTACGAGCAGTACTTC. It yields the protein CASSAGRGGYGSYEQYF.

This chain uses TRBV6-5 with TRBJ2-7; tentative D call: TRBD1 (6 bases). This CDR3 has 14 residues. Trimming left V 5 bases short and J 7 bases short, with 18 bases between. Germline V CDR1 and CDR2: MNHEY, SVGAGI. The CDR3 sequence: CASSNWDNTEEQYF. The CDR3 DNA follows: TGTGCCAGCAGTAACTGGGACAACACGGAGGAGCAGTACTTC.

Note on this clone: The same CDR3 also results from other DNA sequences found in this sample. The CDR3, as DNA: TGTGCCAGCAGCTTACTGGGGAACTATGGCTACACCTTC. Protein sequence: CASSLLGNYGYTF. This sequence joins TRBV7-9 and TRBJ1-2; no clear D gene. The germline CDR1 and CDR2 sequences are SEHNR and FQNEAQ (reference sequence). The CDR3 length is 13 residues. Trimming left V 2 bases short and J 2 bases short, with 6 bases between.

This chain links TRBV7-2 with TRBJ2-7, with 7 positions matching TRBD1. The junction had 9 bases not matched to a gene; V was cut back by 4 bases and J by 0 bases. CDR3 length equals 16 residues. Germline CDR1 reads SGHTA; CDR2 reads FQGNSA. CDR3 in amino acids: CASSWGTDLSSYEQYF. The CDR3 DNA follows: TGTGCCAGCAGCTGGGGGACAGACCTGAGCTCCTACGAGCAGTACTTC.

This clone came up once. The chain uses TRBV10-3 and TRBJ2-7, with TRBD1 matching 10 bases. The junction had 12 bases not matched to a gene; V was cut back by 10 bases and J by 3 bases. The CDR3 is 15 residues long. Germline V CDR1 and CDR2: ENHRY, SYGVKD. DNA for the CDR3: TGTGCCACCATAGCGGGACAGGGGTTCGGCTACGAGCAGTACTTC. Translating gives CATIAGQGFGYEQYF.

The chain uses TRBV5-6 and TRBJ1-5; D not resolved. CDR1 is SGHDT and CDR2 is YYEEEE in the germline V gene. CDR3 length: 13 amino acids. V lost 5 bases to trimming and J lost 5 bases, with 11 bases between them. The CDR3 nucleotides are TGTGCCAGCAGTAACAAGGGTTATCAGCCCCAGCATTTT. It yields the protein CASSNKGYQPQHF.

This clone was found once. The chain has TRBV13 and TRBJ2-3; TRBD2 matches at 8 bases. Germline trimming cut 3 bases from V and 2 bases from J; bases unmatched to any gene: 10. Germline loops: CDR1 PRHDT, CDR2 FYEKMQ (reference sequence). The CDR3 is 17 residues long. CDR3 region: CASSFSLSGVYTDTQYF. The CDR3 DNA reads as TGTGCCAGCAGCTTCTCCCTTAGCGGGGTATACACAGATACGCAGTATTTT. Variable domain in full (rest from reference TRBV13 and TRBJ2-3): AAGVIQSPRHLIKEKRETATLKCYPIPRHDTVYWYQQGPGQDPQFLISFYEKMQSDKGSIPDRFSAQQFSDYHSELNMSSLELGDSALYFCASSFSLSGVYTDTQYFGPGTRLTVL.

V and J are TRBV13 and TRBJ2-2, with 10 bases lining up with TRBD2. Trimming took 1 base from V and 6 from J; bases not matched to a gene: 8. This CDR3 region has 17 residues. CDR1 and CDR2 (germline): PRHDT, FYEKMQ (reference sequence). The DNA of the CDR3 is TGTGCCAGCAGCTTAGTGGGGCTAGCGGGAGTGGCCGGGGAGCTGTTTTTT. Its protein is CASSLVGLAGVAGELFF.

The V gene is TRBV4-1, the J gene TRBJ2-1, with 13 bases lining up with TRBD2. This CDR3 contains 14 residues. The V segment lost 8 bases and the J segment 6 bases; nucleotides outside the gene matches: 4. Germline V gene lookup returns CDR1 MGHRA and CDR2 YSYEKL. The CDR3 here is CASGLAGVRNEQFF. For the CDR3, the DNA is TGCGCCAGCGGACTAGCGGGGGTCCGCAATGAGCAGTTCTTC.